This TCR beta chain was obtained from a study of CD8+ T cells in alopecia areata. Study summary: Dosing spanned 6 to 18 months on tofacitinib, then 6 months off drug. Study results and caveats: Among the top 100, expanded CD8+ clones were significantly decreased by tofacitinib, as was scalp clonality.

Treatment indicated: oral pan-JAK inhibitor, 5-10 mg twice daily. About this clone: What it recognizes is unknown.

After isolation, RNA underwent reverse transcription to generate cDNA as the sequencing template. Measured with immunoSEQ multiplex PCR; TCRdb has only the in-frame clones, and not every one. Among just over 150,000 clones, around three fifths were seen once, and the ten largest hold approximately 0.91%. The CDR3 spans 14 residues. V dropped 1 base and J dropped 4; count of bases not matched to a gene: 6. Looked up from germline, CDR1 is SQVTM and CDR2 is ANQGSEA. The V call is TRBV29-1, the J call TRBJ1-1; 7 bases fit TRBD1. Sample: CD4+ T cells sorted from blood, taken at week 4, from a patient treated with tofacitinib. This clonotype originated in a human donor with alopecia areata. As DNA, the CDR3 is TGCAGCGTTGAAGTAGGTCAGGGGGGCACTGAAGCTTTCTTT. Protein product: CSVEVGQGGTEAFF.